This T cell receptor beta chain was sequenced in a study of glioma-infiltrating T cells after dendritic cell vaccination. Study information: Autologous tumor lysate-pulsed dendritic cell vaccination was given between about 2002 and 2013. Three intradermal dendritic cell vaccine injections were given every two weeks. Study findings and constraints: Complete blood and tumor specimen sets were limited to few patients.

Time point in this sample: after dendritic cell vaccination, including at tumor progression/relapse. The length of the CDR3 is 17 residues. Germline CDR1 WSHSY, CDR2 SAAADI. Trimming took 6 bases from V and 6 from J, leaving 21 bases between them. Note on this clone: Its specificity is unknown.

The primer mix had 60 V beta and 13 J beta primers. Assay: immunoSEQ multiplex PCR; the TCRdb copy retains only in-frame clones and omits some. The table lists more than 95,000 clones, over 80% of them singletons. This TCR derives from a human donor with glioblastoma. This chain uses TRBV10-2 with TRBJ1-6, with a possible D match to TRBD1 (6 bases). The sample was blood, taken after dendritic cell vaccination. DNA for the CDR3: TGCGCCAGCAGCGCTTACCAGGGGAGCCCAATTAATTCACCCCTCCACTTT. Amino acid sequence: CASSAYQGSPINSPLHF.